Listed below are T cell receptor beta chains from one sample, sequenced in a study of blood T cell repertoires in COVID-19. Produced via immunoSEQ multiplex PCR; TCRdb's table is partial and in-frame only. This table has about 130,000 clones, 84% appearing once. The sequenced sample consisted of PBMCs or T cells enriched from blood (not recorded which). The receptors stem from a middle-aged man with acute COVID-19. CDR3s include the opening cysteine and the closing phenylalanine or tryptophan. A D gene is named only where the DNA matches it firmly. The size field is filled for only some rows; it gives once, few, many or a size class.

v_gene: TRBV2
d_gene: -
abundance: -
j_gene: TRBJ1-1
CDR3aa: CASIIRRNTEAFF
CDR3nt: TGTGCCAGCATTATTAGGAGGAACACTGAAGCTTTCTTT

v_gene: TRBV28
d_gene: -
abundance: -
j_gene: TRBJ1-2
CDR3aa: CASSLWAIEANYGYTF
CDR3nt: TGTGCCAGCAGTTTATGGGCTATAGAGGCTAACTATGGCTACACCTTC

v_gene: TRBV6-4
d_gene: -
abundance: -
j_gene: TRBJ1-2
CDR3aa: CASSDSAGVDYGYTF
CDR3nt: TGTGCCAGCAGTGACTCAGCAGGGGTGGACTATGGCTACACCTTC

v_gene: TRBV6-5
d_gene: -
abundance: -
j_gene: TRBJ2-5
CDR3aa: CASGRGTSQETQYF
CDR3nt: TGTGCCAGCGGCCGTGGGACTTCGCAAGAGACCCAGTACTTC

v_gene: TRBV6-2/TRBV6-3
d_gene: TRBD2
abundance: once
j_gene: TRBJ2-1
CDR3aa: CASSLLAVGPNEQFF
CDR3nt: TGTGCCAGCAGTCTACTAGCGGTCGGTCCGAATGAGCAGTTCTTC

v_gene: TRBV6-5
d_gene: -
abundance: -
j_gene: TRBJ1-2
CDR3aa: CASSYSAYYGYTF
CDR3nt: TGTGCCAGCAGTTACTCGGCTTACTATGGCTACACCTTC

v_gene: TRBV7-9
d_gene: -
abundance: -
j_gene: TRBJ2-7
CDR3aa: CASSQGLYEQYF
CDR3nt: TGTGCCAGCAGCCAGGGACTCTACGAGCAGTACTTC

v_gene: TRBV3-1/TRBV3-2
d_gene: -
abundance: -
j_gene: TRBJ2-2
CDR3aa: CASSPQRVNTGELFF
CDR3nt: TGTGCCAGCAGCCCCCAGCGGGTTAACACCGGGGAGCTGTTTTTT

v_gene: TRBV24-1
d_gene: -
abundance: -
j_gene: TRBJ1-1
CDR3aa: CATSDLTGTEAFF
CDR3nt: TGTGCCACCAGTGATTTGACAGGGACTGAAGCTTTCTTT

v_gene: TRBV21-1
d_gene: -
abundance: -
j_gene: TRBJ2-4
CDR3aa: CASPEGVAKNIQYF
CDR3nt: TGTGCCAGCCCCGAGGGGGTAGCCAAAAACATTCAGTACTTC

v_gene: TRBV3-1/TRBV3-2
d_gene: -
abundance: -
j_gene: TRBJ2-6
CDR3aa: CASSQDGLGGANVLTF
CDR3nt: TGTGCCAGCAGCCAAGATGGATTGGGCGGGGCCAACGTCCTGACTTTC

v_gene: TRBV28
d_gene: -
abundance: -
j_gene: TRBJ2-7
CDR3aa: CASSSPGGGLDEQYF
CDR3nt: TGTGCCAGCAGTAGCCCTGGGGGGGGGCTAGACGAGCAGTACTTC

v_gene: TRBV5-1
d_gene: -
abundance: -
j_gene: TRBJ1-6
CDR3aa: CASSRETEGYTPLHF
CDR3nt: TGCGCCAGCAGCCGGGAGACGGAGGGGTATACACCCCTCCACTTT

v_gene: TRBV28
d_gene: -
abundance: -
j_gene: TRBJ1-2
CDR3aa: CASVYRETSGYTF
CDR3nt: TGTGCCAGCGTGTACAGGGAGACTTCTGGCTACACCTTC

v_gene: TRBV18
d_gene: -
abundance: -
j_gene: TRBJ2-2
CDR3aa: CASSLQAPGELFF
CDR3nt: TGTGCCAGCTCACTCCAAGCTCCCGGGGAGCTGTTTTTT

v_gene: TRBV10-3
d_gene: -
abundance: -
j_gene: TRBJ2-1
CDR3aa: CAIRTGDNEQFF
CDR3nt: TGTGCCATCAGAACGGGGGACAATGAGCAGTTCTTC

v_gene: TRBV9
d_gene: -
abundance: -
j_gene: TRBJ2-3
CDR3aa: CASTTGSTDTQYF
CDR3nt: TGTGCCAGCACGACTGGATCCACAGATACGCAGTATTTT

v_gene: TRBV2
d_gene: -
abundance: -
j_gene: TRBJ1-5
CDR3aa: CASSSSWDIRNQPQHF
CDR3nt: TGTGCCAGCAGTTCTTCATGGGACATCCGCAATCAGCCCCAGCATTTT

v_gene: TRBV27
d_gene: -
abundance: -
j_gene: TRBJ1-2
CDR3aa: CASSSRQGTNYTF
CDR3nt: TGTGCCAGCAGTTCCCGGCAGGGGACCAACTACACCTTC

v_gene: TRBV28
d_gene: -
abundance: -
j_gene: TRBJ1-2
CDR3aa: CASSLGGYGYTF
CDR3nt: TGTGCCAGCAGTTTAGGGGGGTATGGCTACACCTTC

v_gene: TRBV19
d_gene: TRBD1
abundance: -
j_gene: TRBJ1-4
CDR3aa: CASSVQGGREKLFF
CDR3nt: TGTGCCAGTAGTGTACAGGGGGGACGCGAAAAACTGTTTTTT

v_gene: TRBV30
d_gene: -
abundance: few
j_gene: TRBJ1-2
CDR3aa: CAWSAVYGYTF
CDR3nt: TGTGCCTGGAGTGCAGTCTATGGCTACACCTTC

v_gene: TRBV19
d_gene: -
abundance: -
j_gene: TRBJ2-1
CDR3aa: CASSISGGAPYNEQFF
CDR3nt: TGTGCCAGTAGTATAAGTGGCGGGGCCCCCTACAATGAGCAGTTCTTC

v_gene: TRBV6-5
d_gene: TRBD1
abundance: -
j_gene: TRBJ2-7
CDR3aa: CASSYGQGAVEQYF
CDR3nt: TGTGCCAGCAGTTACGGACAGGGGGCGGTCGAGCAGTACTTC

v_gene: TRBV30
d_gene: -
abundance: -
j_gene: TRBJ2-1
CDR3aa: CAWSPGPHNEQFF
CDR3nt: TGTGCCTGGAGCCCAGGGCCCCACAATGAGCAGTTCTTC

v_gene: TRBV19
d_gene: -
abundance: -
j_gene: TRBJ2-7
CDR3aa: CASRAASYEQYF
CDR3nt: TGTGCCAGTCGAGCGGCGTCTTACGAGCAGTACTTC

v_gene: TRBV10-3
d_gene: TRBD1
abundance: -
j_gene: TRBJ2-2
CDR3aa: CAIKKGQGGPGELFF
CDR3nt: TGTGCCATCAAAAAGGGACAGGGGGGCCCCGGGGAGCTGTTTTTT

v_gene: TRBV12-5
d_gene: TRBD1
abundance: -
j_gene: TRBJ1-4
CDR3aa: CASGRDSANEKLFF
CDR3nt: TGTGCTAGTGGCCGGGACAGCGCTAATGAAAAACTGTTTTTT

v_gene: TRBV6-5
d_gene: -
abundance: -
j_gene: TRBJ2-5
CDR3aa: CASREGGRYMETQYF
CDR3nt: TGTGCCAGCAGAGAGGGGGGGCGGTATATGGAGACCCAGTACTTC

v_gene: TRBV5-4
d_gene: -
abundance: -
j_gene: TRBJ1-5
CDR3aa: CASSLGGQENQPQHF
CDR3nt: TGTGCCAGCAGCTTGGGGGGCCAGGAGAATCAGCCCCAGCATTTT

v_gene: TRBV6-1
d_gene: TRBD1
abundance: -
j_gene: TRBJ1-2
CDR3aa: CASSEAWTGGGYTF
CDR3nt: TGTGCCAGCAGTGAAGCTTGGACAGGGGGTGGCTACACCTTC